This T cell receptor beta chain was sequenced in a study of patients and donors after allogeneic stem cell transplantation. This clonotype turned up a few times. A junction boundary mismatches the germline segment, possibly from a read error. MiXCR, run by TCRdb on the RT-PCR reads, gives a single entry per CDR3 protein. The sample carries more than 75,000 distinct CDR3 sequences, around 5% recorded once. Germline CDR1 and CDR2: MNHNY and SVGAGI (reference sequence). The CDR3 runs 13 residues. The sample taken for sequencing was blood, either unsorted or a sorted T cell fraction (not recorded which). This clonotype originated in a human donor who was either an allogeneic HSCT recipient or a stem cell or donor lymphocyte infusion donor (not recorded which). It is not recorded whose cells these are; they may come from a transplant donor. This chain uses TRBV6-6 with TRBJ1-1; unclear D gene. CDR3 sequence reads: CASSRQPNAEAFF. The DNA of the CDR3 is TGTGCCAGCAGTAGGCAGCCGAACGCTGAAGCTTTCTTT.